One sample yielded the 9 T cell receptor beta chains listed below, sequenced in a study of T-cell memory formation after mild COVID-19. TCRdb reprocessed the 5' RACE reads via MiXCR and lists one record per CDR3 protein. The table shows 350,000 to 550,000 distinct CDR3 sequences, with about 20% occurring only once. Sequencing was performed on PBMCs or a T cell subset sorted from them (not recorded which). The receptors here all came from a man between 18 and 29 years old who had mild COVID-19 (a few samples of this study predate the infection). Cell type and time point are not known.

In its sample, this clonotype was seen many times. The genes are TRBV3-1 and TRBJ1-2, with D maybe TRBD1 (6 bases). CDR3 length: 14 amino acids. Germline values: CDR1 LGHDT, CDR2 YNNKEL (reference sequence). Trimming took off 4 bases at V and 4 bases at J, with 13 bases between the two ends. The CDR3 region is CASSPQGSLYGYTF. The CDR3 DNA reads TGTGCCAGCAGCCCACAGGGTTCCCTCTATGGCTACACCTTC.

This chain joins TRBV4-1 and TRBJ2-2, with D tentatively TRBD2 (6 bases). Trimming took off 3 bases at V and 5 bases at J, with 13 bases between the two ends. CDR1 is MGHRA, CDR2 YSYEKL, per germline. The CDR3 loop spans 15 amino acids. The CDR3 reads CASSHENGGTGELFF. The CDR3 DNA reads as TGCGCCAGCAGCCACGAAAACGGGGGTACCGGGGAGCTGTTTTTT.

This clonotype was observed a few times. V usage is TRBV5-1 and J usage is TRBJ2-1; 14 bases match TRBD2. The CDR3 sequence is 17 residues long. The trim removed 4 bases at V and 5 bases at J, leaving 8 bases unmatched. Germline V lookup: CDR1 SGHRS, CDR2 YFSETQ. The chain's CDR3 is CASSPTGTSGGNNEQFF. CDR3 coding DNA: TGCGCCAGCAGCCCAACCGGGACTAGCGGGGGTAACAATGAGCAGTTCTTC.

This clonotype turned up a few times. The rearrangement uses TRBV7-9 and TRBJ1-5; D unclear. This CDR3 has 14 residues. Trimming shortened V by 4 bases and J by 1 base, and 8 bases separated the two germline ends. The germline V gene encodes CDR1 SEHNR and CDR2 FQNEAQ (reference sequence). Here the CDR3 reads CASSSLVSNQPQHF. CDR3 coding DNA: TGTGCCAGCAGCTCGTTGGTAAGCAATCAGCCCCAGCATTTT. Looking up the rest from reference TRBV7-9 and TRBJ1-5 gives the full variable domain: DTGVSQNPRHKITKRGQNVTFRCDPISEHNRLYWYRQTLGQGPEFLTYFQNEAQLEKSRLLSDRFSAERPKGSFSTLEIQRTEQGDSAMYLCASSSLVSNQPQHFGDGTRLSIL.

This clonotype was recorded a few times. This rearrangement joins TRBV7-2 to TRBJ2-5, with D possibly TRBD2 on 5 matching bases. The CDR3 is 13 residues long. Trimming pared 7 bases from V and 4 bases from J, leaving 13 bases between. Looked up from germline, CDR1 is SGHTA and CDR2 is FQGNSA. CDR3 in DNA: TGTGCCAGCACCCTTCGAGGGCCAGAGACCCAGTACTTC. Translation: CASTLRGPETQYF.

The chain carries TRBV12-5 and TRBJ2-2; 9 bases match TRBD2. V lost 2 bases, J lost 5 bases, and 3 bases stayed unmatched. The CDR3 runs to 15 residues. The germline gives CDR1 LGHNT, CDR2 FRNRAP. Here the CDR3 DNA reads TGTGCTAGTGGTTTGTGGCGGGGGGGTACCGGGGAGCTGTTTTTT. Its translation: CASGLWRGGTGELFF. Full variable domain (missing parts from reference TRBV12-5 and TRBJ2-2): DARVTQTPRHKVTEMGQEVTMRCQPILGHNTVFWYRQTMMQGLELLAYFRNRAPLDDSGMPKDRFSAEMPDATLATLKIQPSEPRDSAVYFCASGLWRGGTGELFFGEGSRLTVL.

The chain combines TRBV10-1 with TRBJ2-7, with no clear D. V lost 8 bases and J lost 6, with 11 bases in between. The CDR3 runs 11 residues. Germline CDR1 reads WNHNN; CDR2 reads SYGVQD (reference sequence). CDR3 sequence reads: CASSSGFEQYF. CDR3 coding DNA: TGCGCCAGCTCCTCCGGGTTCGAGCAGTACTTC.

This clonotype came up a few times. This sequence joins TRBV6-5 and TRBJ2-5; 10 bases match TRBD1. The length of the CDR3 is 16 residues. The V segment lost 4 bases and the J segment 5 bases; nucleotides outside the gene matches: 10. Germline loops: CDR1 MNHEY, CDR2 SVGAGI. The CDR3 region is CASSSSDRGITETQYF. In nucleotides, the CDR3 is TGTGCCAGCAGTTCGTCGGACAGGGGGATAACGGAGACCCAGTACTTC.

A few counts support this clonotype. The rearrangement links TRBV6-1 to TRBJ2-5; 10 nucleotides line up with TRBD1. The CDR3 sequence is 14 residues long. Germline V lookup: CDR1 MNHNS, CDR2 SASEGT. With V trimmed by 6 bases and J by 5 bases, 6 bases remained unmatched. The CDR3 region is CASSYLGQGETQYF. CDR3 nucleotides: TGTGCCAGCAGCTATCTGGGACAGGGGGAGACCCAGTACTTC.